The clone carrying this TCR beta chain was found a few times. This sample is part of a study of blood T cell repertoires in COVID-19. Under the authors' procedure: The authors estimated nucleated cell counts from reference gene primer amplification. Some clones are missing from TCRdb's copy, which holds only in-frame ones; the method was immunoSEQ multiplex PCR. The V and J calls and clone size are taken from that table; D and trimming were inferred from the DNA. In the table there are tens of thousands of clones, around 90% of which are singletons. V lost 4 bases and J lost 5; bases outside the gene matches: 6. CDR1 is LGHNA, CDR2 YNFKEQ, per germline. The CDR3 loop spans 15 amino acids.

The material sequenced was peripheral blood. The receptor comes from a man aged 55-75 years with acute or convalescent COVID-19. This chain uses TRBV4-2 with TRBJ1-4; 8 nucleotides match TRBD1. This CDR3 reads CASSPPGQANEKLFF. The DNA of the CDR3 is TGTGCCAGCAGCCCCCCGGGACAGGCCAATGAAAAACTGTTTTTT.